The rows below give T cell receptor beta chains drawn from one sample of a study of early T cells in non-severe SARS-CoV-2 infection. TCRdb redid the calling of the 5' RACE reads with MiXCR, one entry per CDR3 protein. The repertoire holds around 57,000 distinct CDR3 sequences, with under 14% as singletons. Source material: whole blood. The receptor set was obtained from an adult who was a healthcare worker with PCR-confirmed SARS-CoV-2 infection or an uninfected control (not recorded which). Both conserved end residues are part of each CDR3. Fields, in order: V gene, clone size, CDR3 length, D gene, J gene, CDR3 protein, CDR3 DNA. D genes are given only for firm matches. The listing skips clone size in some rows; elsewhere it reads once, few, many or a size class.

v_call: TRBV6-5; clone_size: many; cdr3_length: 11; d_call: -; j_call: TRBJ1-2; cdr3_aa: CASSYGAGYTF; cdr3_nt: TGTGCCAGCAGTTACGGGGCGGGCTACACCTTC
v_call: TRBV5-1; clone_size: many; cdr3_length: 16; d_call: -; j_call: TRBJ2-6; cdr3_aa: CASSYGGVSGANVLTF; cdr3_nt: TGCGCCAGCAGCTATGGCGGAGTATCTGGGGCCAACGTCCTGACTTTC
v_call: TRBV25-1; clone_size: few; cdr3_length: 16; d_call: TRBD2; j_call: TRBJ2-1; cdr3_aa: CASSEPHVGGFGEQFF; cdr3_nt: TGTGCCAGCAGTGAGCCGCACGTGGGGGGGTTTGGTGAGCAGTTCTTC
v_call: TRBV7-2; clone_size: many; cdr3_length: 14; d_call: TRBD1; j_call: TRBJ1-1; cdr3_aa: CASSLITGATEAFF; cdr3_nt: TGTGCCAGCAGCTTGATTACAGGGGCCACTGAAGCTTTCTTT
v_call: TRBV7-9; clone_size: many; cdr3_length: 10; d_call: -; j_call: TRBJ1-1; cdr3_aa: CASSLQEAFF; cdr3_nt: TGTGCCAGCAGCTTACAGGAAGCTTTCTTT
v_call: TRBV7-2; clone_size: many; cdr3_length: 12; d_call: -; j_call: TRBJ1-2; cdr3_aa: CASSPPTDGYTF; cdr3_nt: TGTGCCAGCAGCCCGCCGACGGATGGCTACACCTTC
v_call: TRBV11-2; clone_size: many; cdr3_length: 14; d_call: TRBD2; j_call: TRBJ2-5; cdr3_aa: CASSVSGGQETQYF; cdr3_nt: TGTGCCAGCTCGGTCAGCGGGGGTCAAGAGACCCAGTACTTC
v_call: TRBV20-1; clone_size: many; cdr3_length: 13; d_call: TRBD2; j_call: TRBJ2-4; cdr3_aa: CSAPRGEVNIQYF; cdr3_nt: TGCAGTGCGCCGCGGGGGGAGGTAAACATTCAGTACTTC
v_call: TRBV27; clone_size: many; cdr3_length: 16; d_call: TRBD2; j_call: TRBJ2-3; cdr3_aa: CASSPLSGPSTDTQYF; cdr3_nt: TGTGCCAGCAGTCCACTTAGCGGGCCTAGCACAGATACGCAGTATTTT
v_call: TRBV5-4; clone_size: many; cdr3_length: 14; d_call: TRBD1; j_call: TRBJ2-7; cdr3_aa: CASSLEGTGGFVSF; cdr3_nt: TGTGCCAGCAGCTTGGAGGGGACAGGGGGATTTGTCTCCTTC
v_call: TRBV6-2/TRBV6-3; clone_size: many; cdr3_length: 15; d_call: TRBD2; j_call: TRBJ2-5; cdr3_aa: CASSYLRPGGETQYF; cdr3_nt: TGTGCCAGCAGTTATCTCCGCCCGGGGGGAGAGACCCAGTACTTC
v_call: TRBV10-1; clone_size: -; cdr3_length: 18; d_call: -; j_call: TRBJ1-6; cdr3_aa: CASSGQDSFTNYNSPLHF; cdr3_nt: TGCGCCAGCAGTGGCCAGGACTCCTTCACGAACTATAATTCACCCCTCCACTTT
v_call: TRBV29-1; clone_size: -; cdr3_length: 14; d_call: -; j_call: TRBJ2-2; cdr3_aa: CSGFTGMDTGELFF; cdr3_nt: TGCAGCGGATTTACAGGGATGGACACCGGGGAGCTGTTTTTT
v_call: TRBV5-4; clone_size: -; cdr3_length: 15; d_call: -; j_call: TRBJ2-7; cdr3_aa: CASSLAGRGSYEQYF; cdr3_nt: TGTGCCAGCAGCTTGGCGGGCCGGGGCTCCTACGAGCAGTACTTC
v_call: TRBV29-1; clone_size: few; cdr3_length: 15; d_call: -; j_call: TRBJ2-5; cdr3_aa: CSGQGLRGLGETQYF; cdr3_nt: TGCAGCGGGCAGGGACTTCGAGGGCTGGGGGAGACCCAGTACTTC
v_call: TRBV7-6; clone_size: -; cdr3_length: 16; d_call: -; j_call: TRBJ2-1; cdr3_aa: CASSPTGSRSYNEQFF; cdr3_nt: TGTGCCAGCAGCCCAACAGGGAGTCGATCCTACAATGAGCAGTTCTTC
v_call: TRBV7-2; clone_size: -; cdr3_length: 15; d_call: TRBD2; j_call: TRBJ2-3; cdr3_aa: CASSLSGGAPDTQYF; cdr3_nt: TGTGCCAGCAGCTTGAGCGGGGGGGCCCCGGATACGCAGTATTTT
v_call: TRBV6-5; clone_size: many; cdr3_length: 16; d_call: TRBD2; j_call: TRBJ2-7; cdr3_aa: CASKTSGGAYTYEQYF; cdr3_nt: TGTGCCAGCAAGACTAGCGGGGGGGCCTATACCTACGAGCAGTACTTC
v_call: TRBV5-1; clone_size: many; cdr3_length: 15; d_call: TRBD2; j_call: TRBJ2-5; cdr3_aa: CASSLLAGGPETQYF; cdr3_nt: TGCGCCAGCAGCCTCCTAGCGGGGGGGCCGGAGACCCAGTACTTC
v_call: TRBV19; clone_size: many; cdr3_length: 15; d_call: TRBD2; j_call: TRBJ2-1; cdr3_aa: CASSLSGGVSNEQFF; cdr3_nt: TGTGCCAGTAGTCTTAGCGGGGGGGTCTCCAATGAGCAGTTCTTC
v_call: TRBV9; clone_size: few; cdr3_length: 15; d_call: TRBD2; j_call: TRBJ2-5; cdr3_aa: CASSVVGSGGETQYF; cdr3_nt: TGTGCCAGCAGCGTAGTTGGTAGCGGGGGAGAGACCCAGTACTTC
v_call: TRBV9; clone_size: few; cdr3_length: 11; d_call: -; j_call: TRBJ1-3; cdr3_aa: CASRAGNTIYF; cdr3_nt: TGTGCCAGCAGAGCCGGAAACACCATATATTTT
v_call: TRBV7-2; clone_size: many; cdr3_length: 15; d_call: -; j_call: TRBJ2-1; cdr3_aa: CASSPEYSSYNEQFF; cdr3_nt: TGTGCCAGCAGCCCCGAGTACAGCTCCTACAATGAGCAGTTCTTC
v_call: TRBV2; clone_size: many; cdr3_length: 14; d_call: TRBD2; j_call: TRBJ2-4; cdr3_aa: CASRRGLALGIQYF; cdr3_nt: TGTGCCAGCAGAAGGGGACTAGCTCTCGGCATTCAGTACTTC
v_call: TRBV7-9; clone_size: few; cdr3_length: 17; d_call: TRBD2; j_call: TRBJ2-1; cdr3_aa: CASSPLGTGGPYNEQFF; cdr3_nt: TGTGCCAGCAGCCCCCTGGGGACGGGGGGGCCGTATAATGAGCAGTTCTTC
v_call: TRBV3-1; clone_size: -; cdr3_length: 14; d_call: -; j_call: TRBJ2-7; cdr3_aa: CASSQGRSLDEQYF; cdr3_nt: TGTGCCAGCAGCCAAGGTCGTTCCCTCGACGAGCAGTACTTC
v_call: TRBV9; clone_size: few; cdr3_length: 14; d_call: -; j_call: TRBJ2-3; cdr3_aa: CASSPRTRGDTQYF; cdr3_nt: TGTGCCAGCAGCCCCCGGACCCGAGGGGATACGCAGTATTTT
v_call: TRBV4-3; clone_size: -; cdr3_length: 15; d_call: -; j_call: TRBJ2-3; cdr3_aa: CASSQVREGTDTQYF; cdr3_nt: TGCGCCAGCAGCCAAGTCAGGGAAGGAACAGATACGCAGTATTTT
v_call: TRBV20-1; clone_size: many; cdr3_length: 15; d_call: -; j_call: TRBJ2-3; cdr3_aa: CSATPAGSNRDTQYF; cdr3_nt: TGCAGTGCCACTCCCGCAGGGTCTAACAGAGATACGCAGTATTTT
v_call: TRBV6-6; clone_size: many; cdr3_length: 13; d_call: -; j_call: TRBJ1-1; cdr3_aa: CASSRQSNTEAFF; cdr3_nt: TGTGCCAGCAGTAGACAGTCAAACACTGAAGCTTTCTTT
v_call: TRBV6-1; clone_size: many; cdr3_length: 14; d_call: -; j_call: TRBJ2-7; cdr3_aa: CASRGEVSSYEQYF; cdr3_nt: TGTGCCAGCCGAGGGGAGGTGAGCTCCTACGAGCAGTACTTC
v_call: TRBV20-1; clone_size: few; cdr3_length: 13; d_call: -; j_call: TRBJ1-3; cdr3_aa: CSAAGRVGNTIYF; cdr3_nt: TGCAGTGCCGCAGGGCGTGTTGGAAACACCATATATTTT
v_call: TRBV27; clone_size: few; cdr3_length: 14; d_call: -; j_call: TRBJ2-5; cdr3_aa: CASSFAAPKETQYF; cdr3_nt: TGTGCCAGCAGTTTCGCGGCACCTAAAGAGACCCAGTACTTC
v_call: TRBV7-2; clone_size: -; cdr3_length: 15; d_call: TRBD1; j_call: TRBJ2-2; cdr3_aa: CASSFVRGPTGELFF; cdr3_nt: TGTGCCAGCAGCTTTGTCAGGGGGCCCACCGGGGAGCTGTTTTTT
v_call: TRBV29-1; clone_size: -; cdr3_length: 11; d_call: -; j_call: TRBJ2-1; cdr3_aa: CSARQSVRQFF; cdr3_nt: TGCAGCGCTAGGCAGTCGGTGCGGCAGTTCTTC
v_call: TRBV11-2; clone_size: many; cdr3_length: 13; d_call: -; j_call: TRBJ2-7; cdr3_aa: CASSLPSRDEQYF; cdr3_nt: TGTGCCAGCAGCCTCCCATCGCGGGACGAGCAGTACTTC
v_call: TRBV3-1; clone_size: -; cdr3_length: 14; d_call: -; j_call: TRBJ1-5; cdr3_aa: CASSQASGGQPQHF; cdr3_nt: TGTGCCAGCAGCCAAGCATCGGGCGGTCAGCCCCAGCATTTT
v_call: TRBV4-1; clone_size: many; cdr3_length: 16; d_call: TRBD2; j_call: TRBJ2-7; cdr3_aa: CASSPLGLAAPYEQYF; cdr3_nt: TGCGCCAGCAGCCCTCTCGGGCTAGCGGCGCCCTACGAGCAGTACTTC
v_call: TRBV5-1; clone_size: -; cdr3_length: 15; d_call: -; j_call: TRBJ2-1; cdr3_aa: CASSPQTGPYNEQFF; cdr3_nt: TGCGCCAGCAGCCCTCAGACAGGCCCCTACAATGAGCAGTTCTTC
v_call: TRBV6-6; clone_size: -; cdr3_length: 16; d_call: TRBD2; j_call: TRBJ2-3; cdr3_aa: CASSRRGLAGTDTQYF; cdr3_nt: TGTGCCAGCAGCCGGCGTGGACTAGCGGGAACAGATACGCAGTATTTT
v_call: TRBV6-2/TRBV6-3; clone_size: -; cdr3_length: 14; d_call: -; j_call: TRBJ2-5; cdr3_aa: CASSHPGPKETQYF; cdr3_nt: TGTGCCAGCAGCCACCCCGGTCCAAAAGAGACCCAGTACTTC
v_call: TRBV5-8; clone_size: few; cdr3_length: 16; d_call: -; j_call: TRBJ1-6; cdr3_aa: CASSLPNGQGESPLHF; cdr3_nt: TGTGCCAGCAGCTTGCCCAACGGCCAAGGGGAGTCACCCCTCCACTTT
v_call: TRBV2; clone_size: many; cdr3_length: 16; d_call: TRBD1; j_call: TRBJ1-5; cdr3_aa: CASSLEGTGSGQPQHF; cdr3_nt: TGTGCCAGCAGTCTAGAAGGGACAGGGTCCGGGCAGCCCCAGCATTTT
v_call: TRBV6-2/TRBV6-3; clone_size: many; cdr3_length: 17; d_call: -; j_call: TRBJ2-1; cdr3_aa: CASLSPGTPTLYNEQFF; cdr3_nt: TGTGCCAGCCTTTCTCCCGGGACCCCTACCTTATACAATGAGCAGTTCTTC
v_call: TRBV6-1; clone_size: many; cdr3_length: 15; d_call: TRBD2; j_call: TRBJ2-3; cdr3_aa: CASKTSGGVTDTQYF; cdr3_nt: TGTGCCAGCAAGACTAGCGGGGGGGTCACAGATACGCAGTATTTT
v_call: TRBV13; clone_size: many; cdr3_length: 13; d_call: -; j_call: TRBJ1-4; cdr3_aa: CASSRGLNGQPIF; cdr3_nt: TGTGCCAGCAGCCGGGGTTTGAATGGACAGCCGATTTTT
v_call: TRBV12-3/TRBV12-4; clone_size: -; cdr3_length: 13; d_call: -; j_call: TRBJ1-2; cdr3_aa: CANRRGDGYGYTF; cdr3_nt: TGTGCCAACCGACGGGGGGACGGCTATGGCTACACCTTC
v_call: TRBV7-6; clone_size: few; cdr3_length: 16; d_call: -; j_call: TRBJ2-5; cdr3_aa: CASSLNGGPPQETQYF; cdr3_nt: TGTGCCAGCAGCCTAAACGGGGGACCCCCTCAAGAGACCCAGTACTTC
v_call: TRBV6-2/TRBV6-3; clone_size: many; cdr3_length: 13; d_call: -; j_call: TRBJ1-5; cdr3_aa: CASSFQGSQPQHF; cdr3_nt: TGTGCCAGCAGTTTTCAGGGAAGTCAGCCCCAGCATTTT
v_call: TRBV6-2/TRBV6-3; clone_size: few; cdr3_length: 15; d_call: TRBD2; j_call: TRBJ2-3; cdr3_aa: CASNPSGGASDTQYF; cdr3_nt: TGTGCCAGCAACCCTAGCGGGGGGGCTTCAGATACGCAGTATTTT
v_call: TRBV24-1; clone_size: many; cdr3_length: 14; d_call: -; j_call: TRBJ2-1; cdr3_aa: CATSESGSNNEQFF; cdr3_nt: TGTGCCACCAGTGAAAGCGGCAGTAACAATGAGCAGTTCTTC
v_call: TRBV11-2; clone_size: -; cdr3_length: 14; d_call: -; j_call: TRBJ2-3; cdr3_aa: CASSLAQGLHTQYF; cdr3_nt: TGTGCCAGCAGCTTAGCGCAGGGTCTACATACGCAGTATTTT
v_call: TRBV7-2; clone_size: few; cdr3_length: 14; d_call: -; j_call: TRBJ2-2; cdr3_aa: CASSPRRYTGELFF; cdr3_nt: TGTGCCAGCAGCCCCAGAAGGTACACCGGGGAGCTGTTTTTT
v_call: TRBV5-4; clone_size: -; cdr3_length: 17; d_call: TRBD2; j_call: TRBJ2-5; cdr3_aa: CASSKGVGGGLGETQYF; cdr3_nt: TGTGCCAGCAGCAAGGGCGTTGGCGGGGGGCTCGGAGAGACCCAGTACTTC
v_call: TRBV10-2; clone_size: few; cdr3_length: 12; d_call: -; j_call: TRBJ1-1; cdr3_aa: CASSAMNTEAFF; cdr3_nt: TGCGCCAGCTCGGCGATGAACACTGAAGCTTTCTTT
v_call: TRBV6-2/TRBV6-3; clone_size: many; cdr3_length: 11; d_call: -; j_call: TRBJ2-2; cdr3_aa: CASSRAGELFF; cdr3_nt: TGTGCCAGCAGCCGGGCTGGGGAGCTGTTTTTT
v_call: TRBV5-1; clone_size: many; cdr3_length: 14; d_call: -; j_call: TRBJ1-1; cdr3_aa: CASSLRPQKTEAFF; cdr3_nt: TGCGCCAGCAGCTTGCGCCCGCAAAAAACTGAAGCTTTCTTT
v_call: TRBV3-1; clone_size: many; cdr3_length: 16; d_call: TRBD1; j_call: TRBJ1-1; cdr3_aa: CASSQTRTGRNTEAFF; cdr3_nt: TGTGCCAGCAGCCAAACTAGGACAGGGCGGAACACTGAAGCTTTCTTT
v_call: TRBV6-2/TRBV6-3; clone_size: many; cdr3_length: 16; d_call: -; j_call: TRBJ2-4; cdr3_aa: CASSSTRPFSKNIQYF; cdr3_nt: TGTGCCAGCAGTTCCACTAGACCCTTTTCCAAAAACATTCAGTACTTC
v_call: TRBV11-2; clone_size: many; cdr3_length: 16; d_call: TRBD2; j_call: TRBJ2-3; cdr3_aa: CASSLLAGGLADTQYF; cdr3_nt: TGTGCCAGCAGCTTATTAGCGGGGGGGCTCGCAGATACGCAGTATTTT